This is a list of T cell receptor beta chains from one sample in a study of cytomegalovirus exposure and HLA in healthy donors. TCRdb's copy holds only in-frame clones and misses some; the assay was immunoSEQ multiplex PCR. This sample yields 130,000 to 150,000 clones, of which 78% are seen a single time; around 3% belongs to the top ten. Sequenced sample: PBMCs. Receptor source: a female donor in good health and CMV-seronegative. The CDR3 runs from the conserved cysteine through the conserved F or W. The D gene is left open where the match is weak. Size values are once, few and many counts, or a class for expanded clones, and some rows have none.

V gene,D gene,J gene,clone size,CDR3 DNA,CDR3 protein
TRBV18,.,TRBJ2-1,.,TGTGCCAGCTCACAGTACATGAAGGAGCGGGCTAGCTCCTACAATGAGCAGTTCTTC,CASSQYMKERASSYNEQFF
TRBV28,.,TRBJ1-2,.,TGTGCCAGCAGAGAGACGGACAGACATTATGGCTACACCTTC,CASRETDRHYGYTF
TRBV5-8,.,TRBJ1-5,few,TGTGCCAGCAGCCAGGGACAAATCTTCAATCAGCCCCAGCATTTT,CASSQGQIFNQPQHF
TRBV19,TRBD1,TRBJ2-2,.,TGTGCCAGTGGGACAGGGGAGTTACCCGGGGAGCTGTTTTTT,CASGTGELPGELFF
TRBV9,.,TRBJ2-7,.,TGTGCCAGCAGCGTAGGACCAGGGCTAGGCCCCTACGAGCAGTACTTC,CASSVGPGLGPYEQYF
TRBV30,.,TRBJ2-1,.,TGTGCCTGGGGTTTCCTAGTACAAATCATGAATGAGCAGTTCTTC,CAWGFLVQIMNEQFF
TRBV5-8,TRBD1,TRBJ1-5,.,TGTGCCAGCAGACGACAGGGAGATCAGCCCCAGCATTTT,CASRRQGDQPQHF
TRBV15,.,TRBJ1-2,.,TGTGCCACCAGCAGAGCCGGGACAAGATCTAACTATGGCTACACCTTC,CATSRAGTRSNYGYTF
TRBV7-2,.,TRBJ1-1,.,TGTGCCAGCACCGATCACGGAGGGGGGGCGGCCACTGAAGCTTTCTTT,CASTDHGGGAATEAFF
TRBV7-2,TRBD1,TRBJ1-3,once,TGTGCCAGCAGCGAAGGACAGGGGATCTATGGAAACACCATATATTTT,CASSEGQGIYGNTIYF
TRBV11-2,TRBD2,TRBJ2-4,.,TGTGCCAGCAGCTCACTTAAGCGGGAGATGTGGGGCAAAAACATTCAGTACTTC,CASSSLKREMWGKNIQYF
TRBV19,TRBD1,TRBJ1-1,.,TGTGCCAGTAGGGCCGGGACAGGGGGCTCAGCTTTCTTT,CASRAGTGGSAFF
TRBV9,TRBD1,TRBJ1-3,.,TGTGCCAGCAGCCACGGGACAGGGGGCGCGGTAAACACCATATATTTT,CASSHGTGGAVNTIYF
TRBV28,TRBD1,TRBJ2-7,.,TGTGCCAGCAGTCCAGTTGACAGGGGCGACTCCTACGAGCAGTACTTC,CASSPVDRGDSYEQYF
TRBV7-2,TRBD1,TRBJ1-5,.,TGTGCCAGCAGCCTGGACAGGGTTCAGCCCCAGCATTTT,CASSLDRVQPQHF
TRBV18,TRBD1,TRBJ2-7,.,TGTGCCAGCTCACCAATCTTTTGTGGAGACAGGGGCTCCTACGAGCAGTACTTC,CASSPIFCGDRGSYEQYF
TRBV28,TRBD2,TRBJ2-1,.,TGTGCCAGCAGTTTCACCGGGACTAGCGGGGGGACTCGGGATGAGCAGTTCTTC,CASSFTGTSGGTRDEQFF
TRBV7-2,TRBD2,TRBJ2-7,.,TGTGCCAGCAGCTTAGGGGGCCCAGCGGGGGACGAGCAGTACTTC,CASSLGGPAGDEQYF
TRBV9,.,TRBJ2-1,.,TGTGCCAGCAGCGTAGCGGCGGGGAATGAGCAGTTCTTC,CASSVAAGNEQFF
TRBV5-1,.,TRBJ1-2,once,TGCGCCACCTCGCCCGGGACACACTATGGCTACACCTTC,CATSPGTHYGYTF
TRBV10-1,TRBD2,TRBJ2-2,.,TGCGCCAGCAGTCTAGCGGGAGGCACCGGGGAGCTGTTTTTT,CASSLAGGTGELFF
TRBV28,.,TRBJ1-3,.,TGTGCCAGCAGTTTCAGAGGGATCTCTGGAAACACCATATATTTT,CASSFRGISGNTIYF
TRBV30,.,TRBJ1-4,few,TGTGCCTGGAGACGGTCGCGTGAAAAACTGTTTTTT,CAWRRSREKLFF
TRBV30,.,TRBJ1-3,once,TGTGCCTGTGCTCCGGGAAAGGCGAACACCATATATTTT,CACAPGKANTIYF
TRBV7-9,.,TRBJ1-5,few,TGTGCCAGCAGCTTGACAGGTCAGCCCCAGCATTTT,CASSLTGQPQHF
TRBV9,TRBD1,TRBJ1-1,.,TGTGCCAGCAGCGTCAGCCAGGGGGCCGGCGGGAACACTGAAGCTTTCTTT,CASSVSQGAGGNTEAFF
TRBV28,TRBD1,TRBJ2-6,.,TGTGCCAGCAGAGGATGGACAGGGGGAATTACTGGGGCCAACGTCCTGACTTTC,CASRGWTGGITGANVLTF
TRBV5-1,.,TRBJ2-7,.,TGCGCCAGCAGCTCCGATATCTCGATATCAGGGCACGAGCAGTACTTC,CASSSDISISGHEQYF
TRBV30,.,TRBJ1-4,few,TGTGCCTGGAGTAGTACAGGAGCAACTAATGAAAAACTGTTTTTT,CAWSSTGATNEKLFF
TRBV7-9,.,TRBJ2-1,.,TGTGCCAGCAGCCTCGGACTGATTAAGGGGCAGTTCTTC,CASSLGLIKGQFF
TRBV19,.,TRBJ2-7,.,TGTGCCAGTAGTACAAGGGGCTTCGGCGAGCAGTACTTC,CASSTRGFGEQYF
TRBV19,TRBD1,TRBJ1-4,.,TGTGCCACCTCCCCGACAGGGGGCGGGGAAAAACTGTTTTTT,CATSPTGGGEKLFF
TRBV7-9,TRBD1,TRBJ1-2,.,TGTGCCAGCAGCCCGGGACAGGGGACCGGCTACACCTTC,CASSPGQGTGYTF
TRBV9,TRBD1,TRBJ2-1,.,TGTGCCAGCAGCGCACAGGGGGATAATGAGCAGTTCTTC,CASSAQGDNEQFF
TRBV6-1,TRBD2,TRBJ2-2,.,TGTGCCAGCAGTGAAAACGGGGGGACCACCGGGGAGCTGTTTTTT,CASSENGGTTGELFF
TRBV11-3,.,TRBJ2-1,.,TGTGCCAGCAGCCTAGACCGAGACTACAATGAGCAGTTCTTC,CASSLDRDYNEQFF
TRBV29-1,.,TRBJ2-7,.,TGCAGCGTTAGTACAGGGTGTAAGCAGTACTTC,CSVSTGCKQYF
TRBV5-1,TRBD1,TRBJ1-6,.,TGCGCCAGCAGCGACGGGACAGACTATAATTCACCCCTCCACTTT,CASSDGTDYNSPLHF
TRBV27,.,TRBJ1-6,.,TGTGCCAGCAGTACGACAGCCTCCAGCTCCTATAATTCACCCCTCCACTTT,CASSTTASSSYNSPLHF
TRBV29-1,.,TRBJ1-1,.,TGCAGCGTTGAAGATAGTTTGAACACTGAAGCTTTCTTT,CSVEDSLNTEAFF
TRBV6-5,.,TRBJ1-2,.,TGTGCCAGCAGCTCATCCCACGGGGGTCACTATGGCTACACCTTC,CASSSSHGGHYGYTF
TRBV28,.,TRBJ2-1,once,TGTGCCAGCAGTCCCCTTCCTGGAGGACACAATGAGCAGTTCTTC,CASSPLPGGHNEQFF
TRBV7-9,.,TRBJ2-4,once,TGTGCCAGCAGTAACAGCCAAAGAGCCAAAAACATTCAGTACTTC,CASSNSQRAKNIQYF
TRBV6-5,.,TRBJ1-2,.,TGTGCCAGCAGTTACACTGGACACCTTCAAGGGGGCTACACCTTC,CASSYTGHLQGGYTF
TRBV7-9,TRBD1,TRBJ2-6,.,TGTGCCAGCAGCGTCACTGTCGGGACAGGGCTAACTGGGGCCAACGTCCTGACTTTC,CASSVTVGTGLTGANVLTF
TRBV7-2,.,TRBJ1-5,.,TGTGCCAGCAGCTTTTCAGGGAATAATCAGCCCCAGCATTTT,CASSFSGNNQPQHF
TRBV5-1,TRBD1,TRBJ2-5,.,TGCGCCAGCAGCCTCGACAGGGGTGAAGAGACCCAGTACTTC,CASSLDRGEETQYF
TRBV6-1,.,TRBJ2-3,.,TGTGCCAGCACAAGCCTTCATACGCAGTATTTT,CASTSLHTQYF
TRBV7-9,.,TRBJ1-3,.,TGTGCCAGCAGTCGCCTAGGAGGGTCTGGAAACACCATATATTTT,CASSRLGGSGNTIYF
TRBV27,.,TRBJ1-2,.,TGTGCCAGCAGTGAATACCGAGGACAGTCTAACTATGGCTACACCTTC,CASSEYRGQSNYGYTF
TRBV5-1,TRBD1,TRBJ2-1,.,TGCGCCAGCAGCTCAGGGGGCCTCAATGAGCAGTTCTTC,CASSSGGLNEQFF
TRBV5-6,TRBD1,TRBJ1-2,few,TGTGCCAGCAGCTTGACAGGGGCTGGCTACACCTTC,CASSLTGAGYTF
TRBV6-1,.,TRBJ1-5,few,TGTGCCAGCAGTGAGGCCTTTGATCAGCCCCAGCATTTT,CASSEAFDQPQHF